A selection of T cell receptor beta chains follows, all from one sample in a study of response to subunit inactivated influenza vaccine. TCRdb fed the RT-PCR reads into MiXCR, producing one record per CDR3 protein. The sample carries 710,000 or so distinct CDR3 sequences, around a sixth recorded once. The sequences come from PBMCs from blood, collected about 11 days after vaccination. These receptors came from a man over 45 who received an inactivated influenza vaccine. The CDR3 runs from the conserved cysteine through the conserved F or W.

CDR3 protein: CSAHGQGGDEQFF
J gene: TRBJ2-1
V gene: TRBV29-1

CDR3 protein: CASSRPGLSRETQYF
J gene: TRBJ2-5
V gene: TRBV27

CDR3 protein: CASSLALGVTGELFF
J gene: TRBJ2-2
V gene: TRBV5-1

CDR3 protein: CASTLTMDTEAFF
J gene: TRBJ1-1
V gene: TRBV12-3/TRBV12-4

CDR3 protein: CASSLSPDRNTGELFF
J gene: TRBJ2-2
V gene: TRBV4-1

CDR3 protein: CASSQDPGTMYQPQHF
J gene: TRBJ1-5
V gene: TRBV4-1

CDR3 protein: CASSTPGRAYEQYF
J gene: TRBJ2-7
V gene: TRBV11-2

CDR3 protein: CATSRGQDPTDTQYF
J gene: TRBJ2-3
V gene: TRBV15

CDR3 protein: CASSQERGLASGEQFF
J gene: TRBJ2-1
V gene: TRBV4-3

CDR3 protein: CASSDAEGGNQPQHF
J gene: TRBJ1-5
V gene: TRBV7-9

CDR3 protein: CASSLVGTANTEAFF
J gene: TRBJ1-1
V gene: TRBV7-8

CDR3 protein: CSARRSGEAFF
J gene: TRBJ1-1
V gene: TRBV20-1

CDR3 protein: CAWSRDRGSDTQYF
J gene: TRBJ2-3
V gene: TRBV30

CDR3 protein: CASRLQGSSYEQYF
J gene: TRBJ2-7
V gene: TRBV27

CDR3 protein: CASRQTGRFSGELFF
J gene: TRBJ2-2
V gene: TRBV7-6

CDR3 protein: CASSVGPLGSPLHF
J gene: TRBJ1-6
V gene: TRBV27

CDR3 protein: CASRGTGANIQYF
J gene: TRBJ2-4
V gene: TRBV19

CDR3 protein: CATSRDMGRALTRPQHF
J gene: TRBJ1-5
V gene: TRBV15

CDR3 protein: CAISDSKGVAAGNEQFF
J gene: TRBJ2-1
V gene: TRBV10-3

CDR3 protein: CATGWGTENTGELFF
J gene: TRBJ2-2
V gene: TRBV24-1

CDR3 protein: CSAAGGQQPQHF
J gene: TRBJ1-5
V gene: TRBV20-1

CDR3 protein: CSAGGGSTDTQYF
J gene: TRBJ2-3
V gene: TRBV20-1

CDR3 protein: CASSYSQNTQYF
J gene: TRBJ2-3
V gene: TRBV6-2/TRBV6-3

CDR3 protein: CASSRLGQGAFNYGYTF
J gene: TRBJ1-2
V gene: TRBV5-1

CDR3 protein: CASSQEWVSRETQYF
J gene: TRBJ2-5
V gene: TRBV4-3

CDR3 protein: CASRRRTSKQPQHF
J gene: TRBJ1-5
V gene: TRBV6-1

CDR3 protein: CSARVTGEETQYF
J gene: TRBJ2-5
V gene: TRBV20-1